Presented here are 13 T cell receptor beta chains from one specimen sequenced in a study of shared clonotypes between healthy human individuals. TCRdb's copy holds only in-frame clones and misses some; the assay was immunoSEQ multiplex PCR. The repertoire holds over 750,000 clones, with approximately 96% as singletons. Positive CCR7 selection of CD45RO-negative cells yielded the naive CD8 cells, and terminally differentiated effector memory CD45RA+ cells were excluded. Input material: naive CD8+ T cells sorted from blood. All receptors derive from a man aged 25-45 years in good health.

V gene TRBV15 combines with J gene TRBJ2-3; D is undetermined. CDR3 length: 16 amino acids. V lost 4 bases to trimming and J lost 1 base, with 15 bases between them. CDR1 LNHNV and CDR2 YYDKDF come from the germline V gene (reference sequence). The chain's CDR3 is CATSIKTSIGTDTQYF. The CDR3 coding sequence is TGTGCCACCAGCATTAAAACAAGTATTGGCACAGATACGCAGTATTTT. Together with reference TRBV15 and TRBJ2-3, the CDR3 gives the full variable domain: DAMVIQNPRYQVTQFGKPVTLSCSQTLNHNVMYWYQQKSSQAPKLLFHYYDKDFNNEADTPDNFQSRRPNTSFCFLDIRSPGLGDTAMYLCATSIKTSIGTDTQYFGPGTRLTVL.

The chain joins TRBV2 to TRBJ2-5, with D possibly being TRBD2 (5 bases). The V and J ends lost 7 bases and 2 bases respectively, with 8 bases between them. CDR1 is SNHLY and CDR2 is FYNNEI in the germline V gene. The CDR3 extends over 12 amino acids. Here the CDR3 reads CASTDWQETQYF. CDR3 nucleotides: TGTGCCAGCACGGACTGGCAAGAGACCCAGTACTTC.

The chain recombines TRBV4-2 with TRBJ2-4, with 9 bases aligning to TRBD2. V gave up 6 bases and J gave up 3 bases; unmatched junction bases: 12. The CDR3 covers 17 residues. CDR1 and CDR2 (germline): LGHNA, YNFKEQ. The CDR3 loop reads CASRQDSGSYGKNIQYF. As DNA, the CDR3 is TGTGCCAGCAGACAGGATAGCGGGAGCTATGGCAAAAACATTCAGTACTTC.

The V and J genes are TRBV7-6 and TRBJ1-1; 8 bases are a match to TRBD1. The junction had 4 bases not matched to a gene; V was cut back by 1 base and J by 0 bases. This CDR3 comprises 16 residues. Germline CDR1 reads SGHVS; CDR2 reads FNYEAQ. The CDR3: CASSLGRTGMNTEAFF. CDR3 bases: TGTGCCAGCAGCTTAGGGCGGACAGGGATGAACACTGAAGCTTTCTTT. The full variable domain, in which reference TRBV7-6 and TRBJ1-1 provide the parts outside the CDR3, is GAGVSQSPRYKVTKRGQDVALRCDPISGHVSLYWYRQALGQGPEFLTYFNYEAQQDKSGLPNDRFSAERPEGSISTLTIQRTEQRDSAMYRCASSLGRTGMNTEAFFGQGTRLTVV.

The V call is TRBV29-1, the J call TRBJ2-7, with TRBD2 matching 9 bases. The junction had 14 bases not matched to a gene; V was cut back by 5 bases and J by 6 bases. Germline V gene lookup returns CDR1 SQVTM and CDR2 ANQGSEA. The CDR3 is 15 amino acids. The CDR3 here is CSVRTAWTSEGEQYF. CDR3 DNA: TGCAGCGTTCGGACAGCGTGGACTAGCGAAGGCGAGCAGTACTTC.

This rearrangement joins TRBV11-2 to TRBJ2-7; tentative D call: TRBD2 (6 bases). Trimming left V 5 bases short and J 6 bases short, with 11 bases between. From germline, CDR1 is SGHAT and CDR2 FQNNGV. The CDR3 is 12 amino acids. The CDR3 DNA follows: TGTGCCAGCAGCCACCTAGCGAGCGAGCAGTACTTC. It yields the protein CASSHLASEQYF.

The CDR3 DNA sequence: TGTGCCAGTAGTCTGTCCGTGGGACTCGCCGGGTACGAGCAGTACTTC. It codes for CASSLSVGLAGYEQYF. This chain uses TRBV19 with TRBJ2-7, with D maybe TRBD2 (6 bases). The V end was cut by 5 bases, the J end by 4 bases, with 21 bases between. Germline V gives CDR1 LNHDA, CDR2 SQIVND (reference sequence). The CDR3 covers 16 residues. The whole variable domain, filled in from reference TRBV19 and TRBJ2-7, reads DGGITQSPKYLFRKEGQNVTLSCEQNLNHDAMYWYRQDPGQGLRLIYYSQIVNDFQKGDIAEGYSVSREKKESFPLTVTSAQKNPTAFYLCASSLSVGLAGYEQYFGPGTRLTVT.

The chain carries TRBV5-6 and TRBJ2-7, with TRBD2 matching 9 bases. V trimming: 1 base; J trimming: 5 bases; junction bases outside the gene matches: 7. Germline V gives CDR1 SGHDT, CDR2 YYEEEE. This CDR3 has 15 residues. CDR3 nucleotides: TGTGCCAGCAGCTTGCAGGCGGGAGGGTCCCACGAGCAGTACTTC. Its protein product is CASSLQAGGSHEQYF.

The V gene is TRBV7-2, the J gene TRBJ2-7; TRBD1 aligns across 8 bases. This CDR3 comprises 17 residues. J was trimmed by 0 bases and V by 5 bases; bases with no gene match: 12. The germline V gene has CDR1 SGHTA and CDR2 FQGNSA. The CDR3 here is CASSDFGTGKNSYEQYF. CDR3 nucleotides: TGTGCCAGCAGCGATTTTGGGACAGGAAAGAACTCCTACGAGCAGTACTTC.

The chain recombines TRBV28 with TRBJ2-7, with D tentatively TRBD1 or TRBD2 (5 bases each). Germline CDR1 reads MDHEN; CDR2 reads SYDVKM. V was shortened by 3 bases and J by 0 bases, with 9 bases between the two germline ends. The CDR3 runs to 14 residues. The CDR3 is CASSLRDDSYEQYF. Here the CDR3 DNA reads TGTGCCAGCAGTTTGAGGGACGACTCCTACGAGCAGTACTTC.

DNA of the CDR3: TGCGCCAGCAGTCCGGGGGGAAATCAGCCCCAGCATTTT. This translates into CASSPGGNQPQHF. The rearrangement links TRBV10-2 to TRBJ1-5; D possibly corresponds to TRBD1 (5 bases). The germline V gene has CDR1 WSHSY and CDR2 SAAADI. The CDR3 spans 13 residues. V was pared by 5 bases and J by 4 bases, with 9 bases between.

The rearrangement uses TRBV11-3 and TRBJ2-7; 9 bases fit TRBD1. Germline V gene sequence: CDR1 SGHNT, CDR2 YENEEA. This CDR3 region has 14 residues. The V gene end was trimmed by 6 bases and the J gene end by 5 bases; junction bases not matched to a gene: 8. The CDR3 reads CASSPGTGNDEQYF. The CDR3 bases are TGTGCCAGCAGTCCCGGGACAGGGAATGACGAGCAGTACTTC.

V is TRBV11-2 and J is TRBJ2-1; TRBD2 agrees at 10 bases. This CDR3 has 19 residues. In germline, CDR1 is SGHAT, CDR2 FQNNGV. J was trimmed by 0 bases and V by 0 bases; bases with no gene match: 8. CDR3 residues: CASSLDPGTSENSYNEQFF. The CDR3, as DNA: TGTGCCAGCAGCTTAGATCCAGGGACTAGCGAGAACTCCTACAATGAGCAGTTCTTC.